The 21 T cell receptor beta chains listed next were all sequenced from one sample in a study of blood T cells in healthy people across ages. For the second PCR, which ran for about 7 to 11 cycles, a sample-barcoded 5' primer and a J-beta primer mix were used. TCRdb passed the 5' RACE reads through MiXCR, listing each CDR3 protein once. The sample yields around 710,000 distinct CDR3 sequences, approximately 43% seen once. The sample was blood. These receptors were obtained from a woman in her sixties in good health.

In the case of this clonotype: A single base separates this from a much larger clone, so it may be a read error. The chain recombines TRBV28 with TRBJ2-5; 7 bases map to TRBD2. The CDR3 spans 13 residues. Trimming took 7 bases from V and 5 from J; bases not matched to a gene: 7. Germline V CDR1 and CDR2: MDHEN, SYDVKM. For the CDR3, the DNA is TGTGCCAGCAACACCCCCGGGAGGGAGACCCAGTACTTC. Its translation is CASNTPGRETQYF.

This clonotype was seen just once. The rearrangement links TRBV11-2 to TRBJ2-1; 7 bases are a match to TRBD2. Trimming removed 1 base from V and 9 bases from J; junction bases left unmatched: 12. Looked up from germline, CDR1 is SGHAT and CDR2 is FQNNGV. This CDR3 is built from 16 residues. For the CDR3, the DNA is TGTGCCAGCAGCTTAGTACCAGCGGGGTTAATGAGTGAGCAGTTCTTC. Protein product: CASSLVPAGLMSEQFF.

This clonotype appeared a few times. The V call is TRBV7-9, the J call TRBJ2-7; no reliable D call. The germline V gene has CDR1 SEHNR and CDR2 FQNEAQ (reference sequence). CDR3 size: 14 residues. V lost 4 bases and J lost 6, with 16 bases in between. Written as DNA, the CDR3 is TGTGCCAGCAGCTCGCCTTCTGTCGAGCGCGAGCAGTACTTC. Its translation is CASSSPSVEREQYF.

This clonotype was seen more than once but under ten times. This chain joins TRBV20-1 and TRBJ2-5; unclear D gene. This CDR3 has 14 residues. Germline V lookup: CDR1 DFQATT, CDR2 SNEGSKA (reference sequence). Trimming took off 1 base at V and 4 bases at J, with 13 bases between the two ends. This chain's CDR3 is CSARALDGLETQYF. CDR3 coding DNA: TGCAGTGCTAGAGCGCTAGACGGGTTAGAGACCCAGTACTTC.

This clonotype was picked up many times. This chain joins TRBV13 and TRBJ1-4, with TRBD1 matching 7 bases. The CDR3 contains 15 residues. Germline CDR1 reads PRHDT; CDR2 reads FYEKMQ (reference sequence). V gave up 0 bases and J gave up 8 bases; unmatched junction bases: 6. CDR3 amino acids: CASSLGAGGGEKLFF. The CDR3 DNA sequence: TGTGCCAGCAGCTTAGGGGCAGGGGGAGGAGAAAAACTGTTTTTT.

This chain connects TRBV2 to TRBJ1-4, with 7 bases aligning to TRBD1. In germline, CDR1 is SNHLY, CDR2 FYNNEI. With V trimmed by 2 bases and J by 5 bases, 5 bases remained unmatched. The CDR3 spans 15 residues. The CDR3 protein is CASSEWGQKNEKLFF. The CDR3 coding sequence is TGTGCCAGCAGTGAATGGGGACAGAAGAATGAAAAACTGTTTTTT.

This clonotype was picked up a small number of times. The chain carries TRBV11-3 and TRBJ1-1; weak D call: TRBD1 (5 bases). Germline values: CDR1 SGHNT, CDR2 YENEEA. The CDR3 contains 13 residues. Trimming took 0 bases from V and 7 from J, leaving 9 bases between them. CDR3 amino acids: CASSLDQRGEAFF. The CDR3 DNA follows: TGTGCCAGCAGCTTAGATCAAAGGGGTGAAGCTTTCTTT. The full variable domain, rest sourced from reference TRBV11-3 and TRBJ1-1, is EAGVVQSPRYKIIEKKQPVAFWCNPISGHNTLYWYLQNLGQGPELLIRYENEEAVDDSQLPKDRFSAERLKGVDSTLKIQPAELGDSAVYLCASSLDQRGEAFFGQGTRLTVV.

The chain employs TRBV3-1 and TRBJ1-4; D is ambiguous. The germline V and J ends were trimmed by 0 bases and 5 bases, with 19 bases remaining between them. CDR3 length: 18 amino acids. Germline CDR1 and CDR2: LGHDT and YNNKEL (reference sequence). CDR3 region: CASSQEAVLYRVNEKLFF. CDR3 DNA: TGTGCCAGCAGCCAAGAGGCGGTTTTATATCGGGTGAATGAAAAACTGTTTTTT.

V gene TRBV28 combines with J gene TRBJ1-1; a weak D match, TRBD1 (5 bases). Germline loops: CDR1 MDHEN, CDR2 SYDVKM. V lost 5 bases to trimming and J lost 11 bases, with 12 bases between them. CDR3 size: 11 residues. The CDR3 here is CASSEGRAAFF. The CDR3 DNA follows: TGTGCCAGCAGTGAGGGGAGGGCGGCTTTCTTT.

This sequence joins TRBV24-1 and TRBJ2-3, with D uncertain. Trimming left V 9 bases short and J 3 bases short, with 12 bases between. The CDR3 consists of 13 residues. Germline V lookup: CDR1 KGHDR, CDR2 SFDVKD. DNA of the CDR3: TGTGCCACCGGGAATCCGGCAACAGATACGCAGTATTTT. Translated, it gives CATGNPATDTQYF.

This clonotype appeared a few times. This chain uses TRBV20-1 with TRBJ2-1, with a possible D match to TRBD1 (6 bases). The CDR3 runs to 15 residues. Per germline, CDR1 DFQATT and CDR2 SNEGSKA (reference sequence). The V gene lost 1 base and the J gene lost 0 bases, with 10 bases spanning the gap. The CDR3 region has the DNA TGCAGTGCTAGAGGGACAGCGAGCTCCTACAATGAGCAGTTCTTC. Translation gives CSARGTASSYNEQFF.

CDR3 in DNA: TGTGCCAGCAGTTACTTCCCCTACAATGAGCAGTTCTTC. Amino acids: CASSYFPYNEQFF. V usage is TRBV6-6 and J usage is TRBJ2-1, with D unresolved. V lost 1 base to trimming and J lost 2 bases, with 3 bases between them. Germline loops: CDR1 MNHNY, CDR2 SVGAGI (reference sequence). This CDR3 is 13 amino acids long.

The V gene is TRBV6-5, the J gene TRBJ2-5; no reliable D call. The CDR3 is made up of 15 amino acids. Germline CDR1 reads MNHEY; CDR2 reads SVGAGI. V lost 2 bases and J lost 0, with 10 bases in between. CDR3 nucleotide sequence: TGTGCCAGCAGTTACGGTCGGCCGGACCAAGAGACCCAGTACTTC. It codes for CASSYGRPDQETQYF.

V usage is TRBV30 and J usage is TRBJ2-5; 10 bases fit TRBD2. The CDR3 consists of 14 residues. Germline trimming cut 2 bases from V and 4 bases from J; bases unmatched to any gene: 4. Germline-derived CDR1 and CDR2 are GTSNPN and SVGIG (reference sequence). The CDR3 reads CAWSFLAGGETQYF. The CDR3 nucleotides are TGTGCCTGGAGTTTCTTAGCGGGGGGAGAGACCCAGTACTTC.

The chain combines TRBV7-9 with TRBJ1-2; TRBD1 matches 10 bases. Germline CDR1 SEHNR, CDR2 FQNEAQ (reference sequence). V lost 3 bases and J lost 8; bases outside the gene matches: 3. The CDR3 has 13 amino acids. The CDR3 DNA follows: TGTGCCAGCAGCTTCGACAGGGGGCACGGCTACACCTTC. Its protein product is CASSFDRGHGYTF.

V gene TRBV7-9 combines with J gene TRBJ2-7, with D hard to call. The CDR3 sequence is 15 residues long. The V gene's germline CDR1 is SEHNR and CDR2 FQNEAQ (reference sequence). The V and J ends lost 1 base and 0 bases respectively, with 10 bases between them. The CDR3 loop reads CASSLVEGSSYEQYF. The DNA of the CDR3 is TGTGCCAGCAGCTTAGTTGAAGGCAGCTCCTACGAGCAGTACTTC.

The rearrangement joins TRBV5-1 to TRBJ2-7, with 11 bases lining up with TRBD1. The CDR3 loop spans 16 amino acids. Germline V gene data show CDR1 as SGHRS and CDR2 as YFSETQ. V lost 4 bases to trimming and J lost 0 bases; unmatched junction nucleotides: 6. The CDR3 bases are TGCGCCAGCAGCCCGGGGACAGGGGGATCCTCCTACGAGCAGTACTTC. It translates to CASSPGTGGSSYEQYF.

This clonotype was recorded a few times. The genes are TRBV5-1 and TRBJ2-3, with TRBD1 identical over 7 bases. Trimming took 0 bases from V and 4 from J; bases not matched to a gene: 5. This CDR3 has 15 residues. Germline V CDR1 and CDR2: SGHRS, YFSETQ. DNA of the CDR3: TGCGCCAGCAGCTTGGTGACAGGGAAGGCAGATACGCAGTATTTT. This translates into CASSLVTGKADTQYF.

The V call is TRBV6-4, the J call TRBJ1-5; the match to TRBD1 covers 10 bases. V lost 7 bases and J lost 6; bases outside the gene matches: 9. The CDR3 covers 15 residues. In germline, CDR1 is MRHNA, CDR2 SNTAGT. The CDR3 sequence: CASKPRDRGGQPQHF. In nucleotides, the CDR3 is TGTGCCAGCAAACCCCGGGACAGGGGCGGTCAGCCCCAGCATTTT.

This chain links TRBV5-1 with TRBJ1-2, with 12 bases that match TRBD1. The CDR3 is made up of 15 amino acids. The germline CDR1 and CDR2 sequences are SGHRS and YFSETQ. V was clipped by 8 bases and J by 3 bases; unmatched bases: 8. This CDR3 reads CASSDGTGGYYGYTF. The CDR3, as DNA: TGCGCCAGTAGCGACGGGACAGGGGGCTACTATGGCTACACCTTC.

V is TRBV24-1 and J is TRBJ2-7; D call uncertain. CDR1 KGHDR and CDR2 SFDVKD come from the germline V gene. Trimming cost V 9 bases and J 0 bases, with 11 bases left between them. This CDR3 is built from 13 residues. The CDR3 nucleotides are TGTGCCACCGGGGAAGGGATCTCCTACGAGCAGTACTTC. It translates to CATGEGISYEQYF.